Below, 15 T cell receptor beta chains from the same sample are listed, as sequenced in a study of T cell clonality in common variable immunodeficiency (dated by TCRdb to between 2014 and 2016). Summary of the overall study and its limitations: Fewer deletions and N-nucleotide insertions were reportedly observed in CVID TCRbeta sequences, and highly modified clones with 13 or more V deletions were reportedly absent from CVID TCRbeta sequences.

The protocol used for the library was the immunoSEQ multiplex PCR assay. The source is immuneACCESS, and TCRdb retained only in-frame sequences with V and J called. Part of the clones is not carried over; for the studies checked, unresolved V genes explain less than half of this, and the remainder is unexplained. There are 25,000 to 30,000 clones in this sample, and none of them is a singleton. The ten largest make up 3.2% of the sample. The antigens these receptors bind are not known. Sequencing was done on a sample of peripheral blood mononuclear cells. The receptors were sampled from a human donor with common variable immunodeficiency.

In its sample, this clone was seen many times. The CDR3 is cut off 3 residues early in the read; its end comes from the germline J gene. The genes are TRBV20-1 and TRBJ2-3; D is uncertain. This CDR3 contains 15 residues. Germline V gene sequence: CDR1 DFQATT, CDR2 SNEGSKA (reference sequence). V lost 6 bases and J lost 0, with 16 bases in between. The CDR3 region is CSAIRDTTSTDTQYF. The CDR3 DNA, read in part, is TGCAGTGCAATAAGAGACACAACTAGCACAGATACG.

This clone was found a few times. The CDR3 goes on 3 residues after the read ends, and that part is filled in from the germline J gene. The rearrangement joins TRBV5-1 to TRBJ2-1; the match to TRBD2 covers 9 bases. CDR3 length: 16 amino acids. V was clipped by 4 bases and J by 5 bases; unmatched bases: 10. Germline V gene lookup returns CDR1 SGHRS and CDR2 YFSETQ. CDR3 DNA, as far as it was read: TGCGCCAGCAGCCAATCTGTAGCGGGAGTAAACAATGAG. It is translated as CASSQSVAGVNNE. The full CDR3 is CASSQSVAGVNNEQFF.

A note on this clone: The sequence runs out 3 residues before the end of the CDR3; the remainder is reconstructed from the germline J gene. The chain uses TRBV30 and TRBJ2-7; 7 positions match TRBD1. Germline values: CDR1 GTSNPN, CDR2 SVGIG (reference sequence). Unmatched junction bases numbered 5, after V lost 1 base and J lost 5 bases. This CDR3 has 13 amino acids. The CDR3 loop reads CAWSATTGNEQYF. Incomplete CDR3 DNA: TGTGCCTGGAGTGCAACGACAGGGAACGAG. Based on the CDR3 plus reference TRBV30 and TRBJ2-7, the full variable domain is SQTIHQWPATLVQPVGSPLSLECTVEGTSNPNLYWYRQAAGRGLQLLFYSVGIGQISSEVPQNLSASRPQDRQFILSSKKLLLSDSGFYLCAWSATTGNEQYFGPGTRLTVT.

This clone has at least ten counts. The read terminates 3 residues ahead of where the CDR3 ends, so the germline J gene completes it. The chain combines TRBV7-6 with TRBJ2-2; tentative D call: TRBD1 (6 bases). The CDR3 extends over 14 amino acids. Trimming cost V 5 bases and J 4 bases, with 11 bases left between them. Per germline, CDR1 SGHVS and CDR2 FNYEAQ. CDR3 DNA, as far as it was read: TGTGCCAGCAGCCACCGGGACACCACCGGGGAG. Amino acids: CASSHRDTTGE. The whole CDR3 is CASSHRDTTGELFF.

This clone was detected many times. The read ends 3 residues shy of where the CDR3 ends; the end is completed using the germline J gene. The chain employs TRBV6-2 or TRBV6-3 and TRBJ2-5, with D possibly TRBD2 on 6 matching bases. V was cut by 7 bases and J by 1 base, with 19 bases left in between. Germline CDR1 reads MNHEY; CDR2 reads SVGEGT. CDR3 size: 16 residues. CDR3 protein: CASTKWIAEPQETQYF. CDR3 DNA (partial): TGTGCCAGCACCAAATGGATAGCGGAGCCCCAAGAGACC.

The sample holds a few counts of this clone. CDR3 residues: CASSLVGQGTYEQYF. Incomplete CDR3 DNA: TGTGCCAGCAGCTTGGTGGGACAGGGGACTTACGAG. The chain is built from TRBV5-6 and TRBJ2-7, with TRBD1 identical over 10 bases. The missing CDR3 end, 3 residues past where the read stops, is filled in from the germline J gene. V shed 0 bases and J 4 bases; nucleotides not matched to a gene: 4. The CDR3 has 15 amino acids. Germline V gives CDR1 SGHDT, CDR2 YYEEEE.

This clone was counted a few times. With the read ending 3 residues before the CDR3 end, the germline J gene is used to fill in that end. The genes are TRBV7-3 and TRBJ2-1; no clear D gene. Germline CDR1 SGHTA, CDR2 FQGTGA. CDR3 size: 14 residues. V shed 5 bases and J shed 5 bases, with 13 bases lying between them. Partial CDR3 DNA: TGTGCCAGCAGCCCCTACGGGTTCCACAATGAG. Translation: CASSPYGFHNE. The CDR3, in full, reads CASSPYGFHNEQFF.

This clone was counted many times. The CDR3 extends 3 residues past the end of the read, so its final part is completed from the germline J gene. V and J are TRBV7-3 and TRBJ2-2, with D unresolved. With 4 bases removed from V and 4 bases from J, the gap between germline ends came to 4 bases. Germline lookup yields CDR1 SGHTA and CDR2 FQGTGA. This CDR3 contains 12 residues. This CDR3 is CASSSITGELFF. The CDR3 bases that were read are TGTGCCAGCAGCTCAATCACCGGGGAG.

The table lists this clone with many counts. The CDR3 end is not reached by the read, which stops 3 residues before it; the germline J gene fills it in. This chain uses TRBV19 with TRBJ2-2; D not resolved. Trimming removed 8 bases at V and 8 bases at J, with 6 bases between. CDR3 length: 10 residues. The V gene's germline CDR1 is LNHDA and CDR2 SQIVND (reference sequence). CDR3 amino acids: CASWRGELFF. Partial CDR3 DNA: TGTGCCAGTTGGCGGGGGGAG.

This clone was detected many times. The read finishes 3 residues shy of the CDR3 end, and the germline J gene is used to complete it. The chain links TRBV7-8 to TRBJ2-1; D may be TRBD1 (6 bases). V lost 1 base to trimming and J lost 6 bases, with 7 bases between them. The CDR3 spans 13 residues. Germline lookup yields CDR1 SGHVS and CDR2 FQNEAQ. CDR3 bases read: TGTGCCAGCAGCTTAGAAGGGGGCAATGAG. This encodes CASSLEGGNE. The entire CDR3 protein reads CASSLEGGNEQFF.

This clone has a handful of counts. The DNA ends 3 residues before the CDR3 does, and the rest of the CDR3 is filled in from the germline J gene. This sequence joins TRBV5-1 and TRBJ2-1, with 7 nucleotides matching TRBD2. CDR3 size: 14 residues. The V segment lost 4 bases and the J segment 5 bases; nucleotides outside the gene matches: 6. In germline, CDR1 is SGHRS, CDR2 YFSETQ. The covered CDR3 bases are TGCGCCAGCAGCGGAGGGACTACGAACAATGAG. This sequence encodes CASSGGTTNNE. The CDR3 reads in full as CASSGGTTNNEQFF.

This clone has a count of ten or more. From the germline J gene comes the end of the CDR3, since the read stops 3 residues before it. The chain combines TRBV5-1 with TRBJ2-2; 10 nucleotides match TRBD2. Trimming cost V 4 bases and J 2 bases; bases outside gene matches: 5. The CDR3 spans 16 residues. Germline lookup yields CDR1 SGHRS and CDR2 YFSETQ. CDR3 DNA (partial): TGCGCCAGCAGCAGGACTAGCGGATCAAACACCGGGGAG. Protein: CASSRTSGSNTGE. The whole CDR3 protein is CASSRTSGSNTGELFF.

At least ten counts were recorded for this clone. The CDR3 goes on 3 residues after the read ends, and that part is filled in from the germline J gene. The chain couples TRBV5-4 to TRBJ1-6; the match to TRBD1 covers 10 bases. J lost 9 bases, V lost 4 bases, and 10 bases had no gene match. The germline CDR1 and CDR2 sequences are SGHNT and YYREEE (reference sequence). The length of the CDR3 is 16 residues. The CDR3 DNA, read in part, is TGTGCCAGCAGCGTAAAATTGGACAGGGGGGGTTCACCC. It translates to CASSVKLDRGGSP. The complete CDR3 protein is CASSVKLDRGGSPLHF.

This clone was detected many times. The read terminates 3 residues before the CDR3 end, so the remaining end is supplied by the germline J gene. The chain combines TRBV18 with TRBJ2-7; 16 nucleotides match TRBD2. CDR1 KGHSH and CDR2 LQKENI come from the germline V gene. Germline trimming cut 4 bases from V and 6 bases from J; bases unmatched to any gene: 6. The CDR3 loop spans 16 amino acids. The part of the CDR3 DNA that was read is TGTGCCAGCTCACGCGAGGGACTAGCGGGAGGGCGCGAG. This codes for CASSREGLAGGRE. The whole CDR3 protein reads CASSREGLAGGREQYF.

This clone was found many times. The sequence runs out 3 residues before the end of the CDR3; the remainder is reconstructed from the germline J gene. The chain is built from TRBV20-1 and TRBJ2-7; 8 bases match TRBD2. The germline CDR1 and CDR2 sequences are DFQATT and SNEGSKA (reference sequence). The CDR3 extends over 14 amino acids. V was pared by 1 base and J by 5 bases, with 7 bases of the junction left unmatched. CDR3 DNA, as far as it was read: TGCAGTGCTAGAGTCGGGAGGGGGAAAAACGAG. Its translation: CSARVGRGKNE. The whole CDR3 region reads CSARVGRGKNEQYF.